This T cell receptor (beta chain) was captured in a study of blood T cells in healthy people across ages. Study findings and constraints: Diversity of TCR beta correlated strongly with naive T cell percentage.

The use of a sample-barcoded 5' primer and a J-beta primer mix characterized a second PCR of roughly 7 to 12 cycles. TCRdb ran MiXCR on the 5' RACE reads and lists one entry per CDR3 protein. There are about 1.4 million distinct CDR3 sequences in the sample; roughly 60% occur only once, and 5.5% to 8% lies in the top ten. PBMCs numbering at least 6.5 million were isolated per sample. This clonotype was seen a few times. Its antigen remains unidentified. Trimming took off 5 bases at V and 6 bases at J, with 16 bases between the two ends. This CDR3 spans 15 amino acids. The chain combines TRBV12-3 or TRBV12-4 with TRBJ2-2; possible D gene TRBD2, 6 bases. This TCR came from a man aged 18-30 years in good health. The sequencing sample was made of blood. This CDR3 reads CASSAGTSLAGELFF. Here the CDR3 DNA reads TGTGCCAGCAGTGCCGGGACTTCCCTTGCCGGGGAGCTGTTTTTT.